This entry lists 9 T cell receptor beta chains sequenced from one sample in a study of shared clonotypes between healthy human individuals. In the naive CD8 group, cells lacked CD45RO and were positively selected for CCR7, so terminally differentiated effector memory CD45RA+ cells were left out. Profiled with immunoSEQ multiplex PCR; TCRdb holds only in-frame clones, not every one. The data show about 2 million clones, about 95% seen once. Sequencing input: naive CD8+ T cells sorted from blood. The receptor source for this set is a man younger than 30 in good health.

To note about this clone: The same CDR3 also results from other DNA sequences found in this sample. The chain carries TRBV7-9 and TRBJ2-7; the D is unclear. Germline values: CDR1 SEHNR, CDR2 FQNEAQ (reference sequence). The CDR3 runs 14 residues. V was pared by 3 bases and J by 1 base, with 10 bases between. In DNA, the CDR3 is TGTGCCAGCAGCTTGGACGGAAGTTCCTACGAGCAGTACTTC. Its protein is CASSLDGSSYEQYF.

With regard to this clone: The same CDR3 also results from other DNA sequences found in this sample. The chain carries TRBV9 and TRBJ2-3; the D is unclear. Germline CDR1 is SGDLS and CDR2 is YYNGEE. Trimming took 0 bases from V and 6 from J, leaving 2 bases between them. This CDR3 contains 11 residues. The CDR3 loop is CASSVADTQYF. The CDR3 DNA sequence: TGTGCCAGCAGCGTAGCCGATACGCAGTATTTT.

The V and J genes are TRBV13 and TRBJ2-1; unclear D gene. V shed 0 bases and J shed 2 bases, with 5 bases lying between them. CDR1 and CDR2 (germline): PRHDT, FYEKMQ (reference sequence). This CDR3 comprises 14 residues. The CDR3 DNA reads TGTGCCAGCAGCTTAGGGCGGACCTACAATGAGCAGTTCTTC. It codes for CASSLGRTYNEQFF.

The CDR3 sequence is CASSASRGLAGLTGELFF. CDR3 sequence (DNA): TGTGCCAGCAGCGCGAGCCGAGGACTAGCGGGGCTCACCGGGGAGCTGTTTTTT. This chain connects TRBV9 to TRBJ2-2; 12 nucleotides agree with TRBD2. CDR1 and CDR2 (germline): SGDLS, YYNGEE. CDR3 length: 18 amino acids. J gave up 4 bases and V 3 bases, and 10 bases lay outside the gene matches.

This clone was counted once. The chain recombines TRBV4-1 with TRBJ1-2; unclear D gene. The germline V gene has CDR1 MGHRA and CDR2 YSYEKL. The CDR3 spans 14 residues. The V end lost 0 bases, the J end lost 4 bases, and 9 bases lay between the germline ends. Written as DNA, the CDR3 is TGCGCCAGCAGCCAAGATCTGGCAGTCTATGGCTACACCTTC. It is translated as CASSQDLAVYGYTF.

The J gene is TRBJ1-3, the V gene TRBV4-3, with D possibly being TRBD1 (5 bases). The V and J ends lost 5 bases and 8 bases respectively, with 13 bases between them. The CDR3 has 13 amino acids. Germline lookup yields CDR1 LGHNA and CDR2 YSLEER. The chain's CDR3 is CASSWDHGDTIYF. As DNA, the CDR3 is TGCGCCAGCAGCTGGGACCACGGTGACACCATATATTTT.

This clone was observed a few times. The CDR3 nucleotides read TGTGCCTGGAGTGAAGGGGTGAACACCGGGGAGCTGTTTTTT. Translation: CAWSEGVNTGELFF. V usage is TRBV30 and J usage is TRBJ2-2, with D possibly being TRBD1 (5 bases). The CDR3 has 14 amino acids. Trimming took off 1 base at V and 1 base at J, with 7 bases between the two ends. The germline V gene encodes CDR1 GTSNPN and CDR2 SVGIG (reference sequence).

The gene calls are TRBV7-9 and TRBJ2-2; D tentatively fits TRBD1 or TRBD2 (5 bases each). Germline V gene data show CDR1 as SEHNR and CDR2 as FQNEAQ (reference sequence). The CDR3 sequence is 15 residues long. V gave up 2 bases and J gave up 4 bases, with 11 bases separating them. CDR3 nucleotide sequence: TGTGCCAGCAGCTTACTGAGGGGTGGCACCGGGGAGCTGTTTTTT. Its protein is CASSLLRGGTGELFF.

This clone was counted once. V is TRBV4-3 and J is TRBJ2-1; the D is unclear. CDR1 and CDR2 (germline): LGHNA, YSLEER. Trimming removed 0 bases from V and 3 bases from J, with 9 bases in between. This CDR3 has 15 residues. In nucleotides, the CDR3 is TGCGCCAGCAGCCAAGATCTCCTAGGCTACAATGAGCAGTTCTTC. The encoded protein is CASSQDLLGYNEQFF.